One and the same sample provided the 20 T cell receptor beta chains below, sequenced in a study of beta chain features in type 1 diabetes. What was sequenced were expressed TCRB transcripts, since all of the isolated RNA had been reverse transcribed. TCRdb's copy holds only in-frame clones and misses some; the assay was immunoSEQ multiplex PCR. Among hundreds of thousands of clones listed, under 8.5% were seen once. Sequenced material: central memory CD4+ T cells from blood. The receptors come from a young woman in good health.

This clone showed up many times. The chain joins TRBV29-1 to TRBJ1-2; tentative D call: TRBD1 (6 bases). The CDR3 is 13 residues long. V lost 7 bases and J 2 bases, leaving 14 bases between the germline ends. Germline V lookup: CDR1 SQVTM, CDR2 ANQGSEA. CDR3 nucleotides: TGCAGCGCGGAGGGGGAGGGGAACTATGGCTACACCTTC. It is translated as CSAEGEGNYGYTF.

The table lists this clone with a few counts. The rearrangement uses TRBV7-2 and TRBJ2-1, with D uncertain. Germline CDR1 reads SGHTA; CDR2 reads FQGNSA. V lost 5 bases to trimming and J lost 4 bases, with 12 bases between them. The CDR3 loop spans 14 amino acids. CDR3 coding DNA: TGTGCCAGCAGCCAAGCCTTTGGGTACAATGAGCAGTTCTTC. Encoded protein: CASSQAFGYNEQFF. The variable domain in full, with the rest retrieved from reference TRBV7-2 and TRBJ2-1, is GAGVSQSPSNKVTEKGKDVELRCDPISGHTALYWYRQSLGQGLEFLIYFQGNSAPDKSGLPSDRFSAERTGGSVSTLTIQRTQQEDSAVYLCASSQAFGYNEQFFGPGTRLTVL.

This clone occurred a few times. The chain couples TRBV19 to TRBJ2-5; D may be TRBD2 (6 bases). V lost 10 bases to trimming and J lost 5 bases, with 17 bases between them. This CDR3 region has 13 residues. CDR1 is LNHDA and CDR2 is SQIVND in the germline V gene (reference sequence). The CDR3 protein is CATQRRDGETQYF. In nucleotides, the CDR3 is TGTGCCACTCAACGGAGGGATGGGGAGACCCAGTACTTC.

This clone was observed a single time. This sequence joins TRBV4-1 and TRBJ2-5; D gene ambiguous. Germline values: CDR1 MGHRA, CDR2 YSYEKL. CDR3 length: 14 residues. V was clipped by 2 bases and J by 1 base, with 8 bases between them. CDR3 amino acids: CASSQTLVQETQYF. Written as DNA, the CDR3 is TGCGCCAGCAGCCAAACTTTGGTCCAAGAGACCCAGTACTTC.

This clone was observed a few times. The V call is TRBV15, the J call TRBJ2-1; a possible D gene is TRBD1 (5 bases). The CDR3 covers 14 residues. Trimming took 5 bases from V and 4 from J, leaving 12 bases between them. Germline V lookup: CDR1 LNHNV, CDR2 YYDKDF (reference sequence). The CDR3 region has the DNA TGTGCCACCAGCGGTACCAGGGCGTACAATGAGCAGTTCTTC. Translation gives CATSGTRAYNEQFF.

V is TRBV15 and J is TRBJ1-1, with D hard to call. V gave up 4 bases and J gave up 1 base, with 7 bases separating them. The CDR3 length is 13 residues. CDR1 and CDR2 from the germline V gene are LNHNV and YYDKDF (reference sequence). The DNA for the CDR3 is TGTGCCACCAGCACTTGGGGGAACACTGAAGCTTTCTTT. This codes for CATSTWGNTEAFF. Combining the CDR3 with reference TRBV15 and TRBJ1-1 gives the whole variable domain DAMVIQNPRYQVTQFGKPVTLSCSQTLNHNVMYWYQQKSSQAPKLLFHYYDKDFNNEADTPDNFQSRRPNTSFCFLDIRSPGLGDTAMYLCATSTWGNTEAFFGQGTRLTVV.

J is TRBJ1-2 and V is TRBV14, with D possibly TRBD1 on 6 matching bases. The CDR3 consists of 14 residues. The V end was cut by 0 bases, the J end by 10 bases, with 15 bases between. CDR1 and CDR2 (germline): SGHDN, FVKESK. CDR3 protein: CASSQDRSRGIYTF. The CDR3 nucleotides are TGTGCCAGCAGCCAAGATCGTAGCAGGGGAATCTACACCTTC.

This CDR3 is CASSLETQGTNEKLFF. Written as DNA, the CDR3 is TGCGCCAGCAGCTTGGAAACCCAGGGAACTAATGAAAAACTGTTTTTT. The rearrangement uses TRBV5-1 and TRBJ1-4, with D possibly matching TRBD1 (5 bases). The CDR3 spans 16 residues. Germline CDR1 is SGHRS and CDR2 is YFSETQ. The V gene lost 0 bases and the J gene lost 1 base, with 10 bases spanning the gap.

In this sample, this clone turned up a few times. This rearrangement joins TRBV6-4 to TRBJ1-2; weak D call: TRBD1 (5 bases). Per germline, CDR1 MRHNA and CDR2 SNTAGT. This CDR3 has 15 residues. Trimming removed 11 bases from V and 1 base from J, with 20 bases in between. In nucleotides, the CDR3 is TGTGCCGGGCGGGACCTCCGACCCTTTAACTATGGCTACACCTTC. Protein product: CAGRDLRPFNYGYTF.

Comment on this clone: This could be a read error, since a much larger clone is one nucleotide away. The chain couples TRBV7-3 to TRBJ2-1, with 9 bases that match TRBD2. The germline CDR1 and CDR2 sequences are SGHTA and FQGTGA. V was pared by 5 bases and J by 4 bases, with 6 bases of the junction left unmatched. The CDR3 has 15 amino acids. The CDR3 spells CASSLRLAAYNEQFF. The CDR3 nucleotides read TGTGCCAGCAGCCTAAGACTAGCGGCTTACAATGAGCAGTTCTTC.

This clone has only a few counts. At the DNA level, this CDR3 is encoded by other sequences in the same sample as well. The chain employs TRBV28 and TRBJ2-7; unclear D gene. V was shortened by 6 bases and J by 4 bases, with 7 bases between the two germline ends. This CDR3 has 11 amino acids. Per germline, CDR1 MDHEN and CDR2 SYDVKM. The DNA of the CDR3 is TGTGCCAGCAGGCACCGATACGAGCAGTACTTC. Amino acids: CASRHRYEQYF.

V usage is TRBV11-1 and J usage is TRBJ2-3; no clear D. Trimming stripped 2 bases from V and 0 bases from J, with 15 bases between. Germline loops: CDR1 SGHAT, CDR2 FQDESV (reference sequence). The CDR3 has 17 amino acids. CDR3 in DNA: TGTGCCAGCAGCTTATCCGCGGTCATCTCTAGCACAGATACGCAGTATTTT. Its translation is CASSLSAVISSTDTQYF.

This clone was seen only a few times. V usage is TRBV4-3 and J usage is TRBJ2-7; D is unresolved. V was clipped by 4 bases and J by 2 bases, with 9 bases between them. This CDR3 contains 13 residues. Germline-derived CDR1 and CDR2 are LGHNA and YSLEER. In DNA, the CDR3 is TGCGCCAGCAGCCCCGGGCCCACCTACGAGCAGTACTTC. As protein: CASSPGPTYEQYF.

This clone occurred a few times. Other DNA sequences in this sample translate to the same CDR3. This chain's CDR3 is CASSPGLADYEQYF. The CDR3 DNA reads as TGTGCCAGCTCACCAGGTCTCGCCGACTACGAGCAGTACTTC. The chain uses TRBV18 and TRBJ2-7; D not resolved. This CDR3 has 14 amino acids. V lost 2 bases and J lost 3, with 11 bases in between. CDR1 and CDR2 (germline): KGHSH, LQKENI.

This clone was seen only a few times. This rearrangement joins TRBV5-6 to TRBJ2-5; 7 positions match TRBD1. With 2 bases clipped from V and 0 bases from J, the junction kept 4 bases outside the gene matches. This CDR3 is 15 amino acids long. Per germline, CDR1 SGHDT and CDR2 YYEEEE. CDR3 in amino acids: CASSFLQGYQETQYF. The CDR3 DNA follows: TGTGCCAGCAGCTTCCTACAGGGGTACCAAGAGACCCAGTACTTC. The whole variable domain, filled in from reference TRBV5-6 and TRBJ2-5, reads DAGVTQSPTHLIKTRGQQVTLRCSPKSGHDTVSWYQQALGQGPQFIFQYYEEEERQRGNFPDRFSGHQFPNYSSELNVNALLLGDSALYLCASSFLQGYQETQYFGPGTRLLVL.

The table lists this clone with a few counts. This CDR3 is CASSLGVVEGQTQYF. Written as DNA, the CDR3 is TGTGCCAGCAGCTTAGGGGTTGTAGAAGGGCAGACCCAGTACTTC. This sequence joins TRBV11-2 and TRBJ2-5; D call uncertain. This CDR3 has 15 residues. Germline CDR1 is SGHAT and CDR2 is FQNNGV. V lost 1 base to trimming and J lost 6 bases, with 15 bases between them.

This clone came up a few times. The CDR3 spells CAARLAGGDTQYF. CDR3 sequence (DNA): TGTGCCGCCCGACTAGCAGGTGGAGATACGCAGTATTTT. The gene calls are TRBV27 and TRBJ2-3; TRBD2 matches at 7 bases. Germline V gives CDR1 MNHEY, CDR2 SMNVEV (reference sequence). J lost 5 bases, V lost 11 bases, and 10 bases had no gene match. There are 13 residues in the CDR3.

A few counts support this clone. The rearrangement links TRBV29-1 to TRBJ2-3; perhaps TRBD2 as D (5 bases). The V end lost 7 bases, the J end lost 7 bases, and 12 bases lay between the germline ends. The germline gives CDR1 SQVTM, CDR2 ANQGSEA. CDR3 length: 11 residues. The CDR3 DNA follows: TGCAGCGGAGATTCTAGCAATACGCAGTATTTT. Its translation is CSGDSSNTQYF.

This CDR3 is CASSQRGVQETQYF. The CDR3 region has the DNA TGTGCCAGCAGCCAACGGGGGGTCCAAGAGACCCAGTACTTC. This chain links TRBV14 with TRBJ2-5, with TRBD2 matching over 7 bases. The CDR3 has 14 amino acids. After removal of 2 bases from V and 1 base from J, the junction contained 1 base not matched to a gene. Germline CDR1 and CDR2: SGHDN and FVKESK.

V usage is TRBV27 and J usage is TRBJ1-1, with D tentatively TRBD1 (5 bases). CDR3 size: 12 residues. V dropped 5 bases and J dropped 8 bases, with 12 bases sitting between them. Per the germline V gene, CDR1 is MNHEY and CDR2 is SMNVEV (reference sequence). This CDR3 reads CASSARGKEAFF. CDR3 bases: TGTGCCAGCAGTGCCCGGGGCAAGGAAGCTTTCTTT.